Sequencing of this TCR beta chain was carried out in a study of neoadjuvant nivolumab and ipilimumab in lung cancer. About the research overall: The combination arm added day-1 ipilimumab 1 mg/kg to nivolumab 3 mg/kg on days 1, 15, 29.

TCRdb's copy holds only in-frame clones and misses some; the assay was immunoSEQ multiplex PCR. This table holds tens of thousands of clones, 75% to 90% found once. In the case of this clone: The antigen is unknown.

Trimming cost V 5 bases and J 2 bases; bases outside gene matches: 6. This CDR3 has 15 residues. CDR1 is SGHTA, CDR2 FQGTGA, per germline. Study-wide findings and caveats: TCR clonality did not significantly correlate with pathologic tumor regression. Compared with tumor-adjacent uninvolved lung, resected tumors showed greater richness and clonality. Blood richness before therapy tracked richness in tumors resected after neoadjuvant therapy.

This TCR came from an adult with non-small cell lung cancer. Some clones in this sample may be carry-over from other donors' samples. Here the sequenced sample was blood, taken before neoadjuvant nivolumab, alone or with ipilimumab. V gene TRBV7-3 combines with J gene TRBJ2-5, with TRBD2 matching over 9 bases. The CDR3 region has the DNA TGTGCCAGCAGCCCCCCTAGCGGGAATCAAGAGACCCAGTACTTC. Translated, it gives CASSPPSGNQETQYF.